This TCR beta chain was found in a study of cytomegalovirus exposure and HLA in healthy donors. The wider study: From HLA-typed donors, an early data release held about 92 million unique TCRs.

Looked up from germline, CDR1 is SGHTS and CDR2 is YDEGEE. This CDR3 has 16 amino acids. Trimming took 4 bases from V and 0 from J, leaving 16 bases between them. The study ran its PCR with 60 Vbeta and 13 Jbeta primers. Sequencing was performed with immunoSEQ multiplex PCR; in TCRdb, only in-frame clones are kept and a portion is missing. The sample contains more than 140,000 clones, over 75% of which appear only once. The sequenced sample consisted of PBMCs. The chain links TRBV5-8 to TRBJ1-1; weak D call: TRBD1 (6 bases). The sequence came from a male donor in good health and CMV-seronegative. The CDR3: CASSPYSTGLNTEAFF. In DNA, the CDR3 is TGTGCCAGCAGCCCGTACTCGACAGGATTGAACACTGAAGCTTTCTTT.